The clone carrying this T cell receptor (beta chain) was observed once. The antigen remains unidentified. The data were taken from a study of OX40 agonist ivuxolimab in advanced cancers. The table came from immunoSEQ multiplex PCR; TCRdb's copy has only in-frame clones and leaves some out. This table has 40,000 to 65,000 clones, more than 70% appearing once. General observations from the study: Clonal expansion was seen in CD4+ and CD8+ blood T cells by week 6 at 0.1 to 3.0 mg/kg. The authors did not determine the antigen specificity of the expanded peripheral T cells.

The CDR3 runs 17 residues. The sequence came from an adult with an advanced solid tumor such as melanoma, head and neck, liver or kidney cancer. This chain connects TRBV21-1 to TRBJ2-4; no check of the table's D call, TRBD2, against the DNA was made. TRBV21-1 is shown as a pseudogene. The input for sequencing was CD4+ or CD8+ T cells sorted from blood, taken in a trial of the OX40 agonist ivuxolimab. The CDR3 protein is CASSKEGGRRAKNIQYF. The CDR3, as DNA: TGTGCCAGCAGCAAAGAGGGAGGGAGGAGAGCCAAAAACATTCAGTACTTC.